This is a list of T cell receptor beta chains from one sample in a study of T cell repertoires in cytomegalovirus infection. These receptors are not linked to any known antigen. Using its own MiXCR run on the reads, TCRdb lists one record per CDR3 protein. The sample comprises around 570,000 distinct CDR3 sequences, roughly 42% of which are singletons, and 48% rests with the top ten. Material: cultured PBMCs, obtained from culture after CMV antigen stimulation. The receptors stem from a human donor in good health (CMV status not recorded). Some clones in this sample may be carry-over from other donors' samples. Each CDR3 is given with its conserved first and last residue.

TRBJ2-7	TRBV5-6	CASSLTRGGVRSYEQYF
TRBJ2-1	TRBV7-2	CASSPRSSLYNEQFF
TRBJ2-7	TRBV19	CASSGGSNHEQYF
TRBJ2-3	TRBV6-6	CASSRDLTDTQYF
TRBJ2-5	TRBV19	CASSPNEREETQYF
TRBJ2-3	TRBV7-2	CASIPPGGVGSTDTQYF
TRBJ2-5	TRBV28	CATSPGQSNQETQYF
TRBJ1-1	TRBV6-5	CASTRHAEAYEAFF
TRBJ2-5	TRBV6-2/TRBV6-3	CATRRGPTETQYF
TRBJ2-1	TRBV5-1	CASSQGGIYNEQFF
TRBJ2-3	TRBV7-2	CASSLGSTSLTDTQYF
TRBJ2-7	TRBV12-3/TRBV12-4	CASSQDSRGAGEYF
TRBJ2-3	TRBV7-9	CASSLPLEGARREHTDTQYF
TRBJ1-1	TRBV5-1	CATRTGPNTEAFF
TRBJ2-1	TRBV19	CASSPGWGGGNEQFF
TRBJ1-5	TRBV12-3/TRBV12-4	CASSRGQPQHF
TRBJ1-1	TRBV28	CASRVLVNTEAFF
TRBJ1-4	TRBV6-6	CASRRVQGNEKLFF
TRBJ2-3	TRBV12-3/TRBV12-4	CASSEAGSPDTQYF
TRBJ1-2	TRBV24-1	CATPPDRGLLGYTF
TRBJ2-7	TRBV6-6	CASSSPDTYEQYF
TRBJ1-3	TRBV6-1	CASSEQGQGNTIYF
TRBJ1-2	TRBV7-4	CASNGWGHQNYGYTF
TRBJ2-7	TRBV11-2	CASSFPPGQGYYEQYF
TRBJ2-3	TRBV7-9	CATLGSTDTQYF
TRBJ2-1	TRBV4-3	CASSQDRAGGQFF
TRBJ2-2	TRBV5-6	CASSSWDAGPGELFF
TRBJ2-1	TRBV7-8	CASVSGRGYNEQFF
TRBJ1-5	TRBV6-2/TRBV6-3	CASCAGGQPQHF
TRBJ1-5	TRBV30	CAWSLGTQQPQHF
TRBJ1-1	TRBV19	CASSTGWRDTEAFF
TRBJ2-1	TRBV27	CASSYSQYNEQFF
TRBJ1-2	TRBV7-9	CASSLRTTYGYTF
TRBJ1-2	TRBV7-2	CASSLARGGRGYTF
TRBJ2-3	TRBV2	CASRTTGGDTQYF
TRBJ2-3	TRBV11-2	CASSPRRAGAFSQSTDTQYF
TRBJ2-2	TRBV7-2	CASSSTRAAGLTGELFF
TRBJ2-1	TRBV9	CASSPSGRAGPSEQFF
TRBJ2-7	TRBV20-1	CSARDRGRSSYEQYF
TRBJ1-2	TRBV12-3/TRBV12-4	CASSPLDYRLFRGGYTF
TRBJ1-6	TRBV4-1	CASSQDEGRGASPLHF
TRBJ2-5	TRBV12-3/TRBV12-4	CASRPGTGVLQETQYF
TRBJ2-2	TRBV7-2	CASSSDRDTGELFF
TRBJ2-7	TRBV20-1	CSAISPGSAEQYF
TRBJ2-1	TRBV7-8	CASSYSTGRAFEQFF
TRBJ2-1	TRBV6-8	CASRQDSYNEQFF
TRBJ2-1	TRBV6-2/TRBV6-3	CASSPGGVGYNEQFF
TRBJ2-1	TRBV7-6	CASSSAGGWNEQFF
TRBJ2-2	TRBV5-1	CASSAQGGGSVNTGELFF
TRBJ2-3	TRBV12-3/TRBV12-4	CASSSTSGRVRGTDTQYF
TRBJ2-7	TRBV7-9	CASSHDSYYEQYF
TRBJ2-2	TRBV7-9	CASSSPPGQTNTGELFF
TRBJ1-1	TRBV5-4	CASSLSASRVDTEAFF
TRBJ2-1	TRBV11-2	CASSSLRGKNMDNEQFF
TRBJ2-3	TRBV7-2	CASSFPLAGDGLSTDTQYF
TRBJ2-1	TRBV11-2	CASSLVHGTARWEQFF
TRBJ2-3	TRBV6-2/TRBV6-3	CASSLILGTQYF
TRBJ2-7	TRBV12-3/TRBV12-4	CASSGWGVGYEQYF